The T cell receptor (beta chain) under discussion was sequenced for a study of technical replicates of blood from a few donors. TCRdb's table, derived via immunoSEQ multiplex PCR, lists solely in-frame clones and lacks some. The table records about 66,000 clones, around nine tenths of them present only once. In germline, CDR1 is SGHTA, CDR2 FQGNSA. The J segment lost 0 bases and the V segment lost 2 bases, leaving 6 bases of the junction unmatched. The CDR3 length is 16 residues. The source material was PBMCs. The receptor's source is a human donor in good health. Some clones in this sample may be carry-over from other donors' samples. The chain links TRBV7-2 to TRBJ1-2, with TRBD1 matching over 7 bases. CDR3 region: CASSLTRQGTNYGYTF. The CDR3 nucleotides read TGTGCCAGCAGCTTAACTAGACAGGGAACTAACTATGGCTACACCTTC.